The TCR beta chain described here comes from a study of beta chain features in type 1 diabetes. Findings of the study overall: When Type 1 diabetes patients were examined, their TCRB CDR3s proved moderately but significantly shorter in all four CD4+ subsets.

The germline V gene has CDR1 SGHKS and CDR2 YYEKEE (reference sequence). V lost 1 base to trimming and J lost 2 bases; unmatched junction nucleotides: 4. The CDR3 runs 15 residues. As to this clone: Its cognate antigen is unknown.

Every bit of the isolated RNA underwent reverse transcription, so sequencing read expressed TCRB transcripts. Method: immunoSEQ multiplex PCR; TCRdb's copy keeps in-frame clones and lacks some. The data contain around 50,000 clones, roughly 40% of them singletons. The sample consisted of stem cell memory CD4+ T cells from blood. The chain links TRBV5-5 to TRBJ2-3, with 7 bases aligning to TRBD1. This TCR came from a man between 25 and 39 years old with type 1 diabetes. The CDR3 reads CASSLIRGNTDTQYF. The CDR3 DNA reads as TGTGCCAGCAGCTTGATCAGGGGGAACACAGATACGCAGTATTTT.